The source of this T cell receptor (beta chain) is a study of control samples from healthy donors and cancer patients. TCRdb's copy holds only in-frame clones and misses some; the assay was immunoSEQ multiplex PCR. Among approximately 110,000 clones listed, 80% to 90% were seen once. With respect to this clone: Distinct nucleotide sequences in the sample also encode this CDR3.

The germline gives CDR1 SGHDN, CDR2 FVKESK. The CDR3 spans 15 residues. Deletions cut 1 base from V and 0 bases from J, with 10 bases between. The sequenced material came from blood. The receptor comes from a woman in her forties or fifties in good health. V gene TRBV14 combines with J gene TRBJ2-7, with D perhaps TRBD2 (6 bases). Written as DNA, the CDR3 is TGTGCCAGCAGCCAAGGTAGCGGATTCTCCTACGAGCAGTACTTC. Protein: CASSQGSGFSYEQYF.